The TCR beta chain under discussion was sequenced for a study of blood T cell repertoires in COVID-19. At the level of the study: COVID-19 samples collected from the United States, Italy and Spain covered acute and convalescent phases. PBMCs, B-cell-depleted T cells, or T cells provided the cDNA or gDNA that made up the material.

V lost 7 bases to trimming and J lost 3 bases; unmatched junction nucleotides: 5. The germline V gene has CDR1 SGHNT and CDR2 YENEEA. This CDR3 contains 15 residues. In the authors' workflow: Researchers report that nucleated cell counts were estimated from reference gene primer amplification. Repertoires were generated with immunoSEQ multiplex PCR, while TCRdb's copy carries only in-frame clones and drops some. V and J calls and clone size are given by that table; D and trimming were obtained from the DNA. The sample carries 150,000 to 200,000 clones, 85% to 90% recorded once. This receptor was obtained from a human donor in a cohort sampled during active COVID-19. The gene calls are TRBV11-3 and TRBJ2-2, with 10 bases matching TRBD2. The sequencing sample was made of peripheral blood. CDR3 sequence (DNA): TGTGCCAGCAAGAGCGGGGGGGCGGACACCGGGGAGCTGTTTTTT. Amino acids: CASKSGGADTGELFF.